This T cell receptor (beta chain) was sequenced in a study of shared clonotypes between healthy human individuals. Study information: Donors had three CD4 naive, three CD4 memory, two CD8 naive and one CD8 memory plate apiece.

This CDR3 has 17 residues. Trimming pared 0 bases from V and 1 base from J, leaving 14 bases between. Germline values: CDR1 SGHTS, CDR2 YDEGEE. Produced via immunoSEQ multiplex PCR; TCRdb's table is partial and in-frame only. This sample has more than 1 million clones, with about four fifths found just once. Recent vaccinations or acute infections were absent in the healthy HIV-negative adult donors. Study observations and caveats: Memory subsets had estimated richness that was generally smaller than that of naive subsets.

Of note for this clone: Its antigen is currently unknown.

Sequencing was performed on memory CD4+ T cells from PBMCs. Indicated subset: CD45RA-negative fraction. The source is a man between 18 and 29 years old in good health. Some clones in this sample may be carry-over from other donors' samples. V is TRBV5-8 and J is TRBJ1-5; no definite D call. CDR3 sequence: CASSLGSFGGSNQPQHF. The DNA of the CDR3 is TGTGCCAGCAGCTTGGGATCATTCGGAGGGAGCAATCAGCCCCAGCATTTT.